The T cell receptor beta chain under discussion was sequenced for a study of post-analysis software for immune sequencing data. Turning to the study itself: Secondary progressive, relapsing-remitting and progressive-relapsing multiple sclerosis were among the included disease courses. Whole-study results and caveats: Samples made in the same batch grouped tightly together by F measure. Normalized Chao1 diversity in multiple sclerosis patients fell significantly below that of controls. Controls showed lower frequencies than patients for 5 or 6 TRBV segments, and TRBV5-6, TRBV5-1 and TRBV20-1 were among these.

V was pared by 4 bases and J by 6 bases, with 19 bases between. CDR1 LGHNA and CDR2 YSLEER come from the germline V gene. This CDR3 is 15 amino acids long. This clonotype has just a few counts. Its antigen is currently unknown. Unique-molecular-identifier-tagged TCR beta cDNA libraries were used. cDNA molecules numbering 400,000 to 550,000 came from roughly 1 to 10 million T cells. MiXCR, run by TCRdb on the PCR reads, gives a single entry per CDR3 protein. This table holds roughly 700,000 distinct CDR3 sequences, about 32% found once. What was sequenced was blood. The receptor was isolated from a girl between 5 and 17 years old with multiple sclerosis. The chain carries TRBV4-3 and TRBJ2-7, with D perhaps given as TRBD1 or TRBD2 (6 bases each). CDR3 region: CASSLGLGGPFEQYF. In DNA form, the CDR3 reads TGCGCCAGCAGCCTCGGCTTAGGGGGGCCATTCGAGCAGTACTTC.